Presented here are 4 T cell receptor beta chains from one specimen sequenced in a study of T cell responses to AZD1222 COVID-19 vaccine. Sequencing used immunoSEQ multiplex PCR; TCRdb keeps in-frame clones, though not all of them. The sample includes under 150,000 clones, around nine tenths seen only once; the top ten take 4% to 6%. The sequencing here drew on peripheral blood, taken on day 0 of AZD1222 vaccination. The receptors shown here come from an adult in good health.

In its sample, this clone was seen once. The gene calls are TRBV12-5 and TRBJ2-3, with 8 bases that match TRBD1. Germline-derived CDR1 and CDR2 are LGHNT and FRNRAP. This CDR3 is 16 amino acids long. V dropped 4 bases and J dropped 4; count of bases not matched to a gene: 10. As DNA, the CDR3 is TGTGCTAGTGGTTCGGGGCAGGGGGCGATAGCAGATACGCAGTATTTT. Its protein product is CASGSGQGAIADTQYF.

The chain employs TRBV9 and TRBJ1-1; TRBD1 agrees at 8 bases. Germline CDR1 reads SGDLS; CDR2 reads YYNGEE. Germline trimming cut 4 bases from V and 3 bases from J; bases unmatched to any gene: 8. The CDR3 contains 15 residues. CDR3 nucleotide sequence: TGTGCCAGCAGCCCCAGGGGGCGTGGAGACACTGAAGCTTTCTTT. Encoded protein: CASSPRGRGDTEAFF.

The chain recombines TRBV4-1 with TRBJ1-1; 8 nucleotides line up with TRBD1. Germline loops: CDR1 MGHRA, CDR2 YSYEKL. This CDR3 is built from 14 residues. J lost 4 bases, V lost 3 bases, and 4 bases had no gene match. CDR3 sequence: CASSHRTGPTEAFF. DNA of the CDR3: TGCGCCAGCAGCCACAGGACAGGGCCCACTGAAGCTTTCTTT.

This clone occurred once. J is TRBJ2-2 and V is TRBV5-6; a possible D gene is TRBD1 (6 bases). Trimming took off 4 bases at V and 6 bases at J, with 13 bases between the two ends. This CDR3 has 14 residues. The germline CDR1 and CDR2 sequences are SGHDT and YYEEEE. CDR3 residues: CASSPKYRAGELFF. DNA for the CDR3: TGTGCCAGCAGCCCGAAGTACAGGGCCGGGGAGCTGTTTTTT.